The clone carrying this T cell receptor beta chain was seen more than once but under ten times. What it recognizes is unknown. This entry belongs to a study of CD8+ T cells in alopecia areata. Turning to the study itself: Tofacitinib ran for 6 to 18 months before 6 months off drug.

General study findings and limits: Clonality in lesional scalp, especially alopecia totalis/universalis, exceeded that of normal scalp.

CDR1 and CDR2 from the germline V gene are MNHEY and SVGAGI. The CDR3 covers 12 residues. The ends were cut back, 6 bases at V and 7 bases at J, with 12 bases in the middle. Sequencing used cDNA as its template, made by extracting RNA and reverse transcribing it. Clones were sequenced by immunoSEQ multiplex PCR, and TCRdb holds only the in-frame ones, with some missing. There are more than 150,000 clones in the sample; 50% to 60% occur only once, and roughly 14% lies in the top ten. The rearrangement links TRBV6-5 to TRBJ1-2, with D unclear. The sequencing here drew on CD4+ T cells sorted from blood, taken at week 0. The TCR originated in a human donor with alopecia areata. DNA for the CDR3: TGTGCCAGCAGGCCTCCTGGTCTTGGCTACACCTTC. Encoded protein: CASRPPGLGYTF.